What follows are 27 T cell receptor beta chains derived from one specimen sequenced in a study of regulatory T cells in long-lasting Graves disease. In building TCR beta libraries, iRepertoire HTBI primers were used together with Arm-PCR of CDR3 regions. TCRdb called the multiplex PCR reads again in MiXCR, with one record for every CDR3 protein. This table has fewer than 350,000 distinct CDR3 sequences, over 15% appearing once. Time point here: newly diagnosed GD, antithyroid drugs for less than 3 months. Making the TCR library involved RNA that had been extracted from PBMCs. The sample was peripheral blood mononuclear cells (PBMCs), taken at new diagnosis, from a patient treated with antithyroid drugs. The source of these receptors is a female donor with Graves disease.

There are many counts of this clonotype. J is TRBJ1-1 and V is TRBV6-1; maybe TRBD1 (6 bases). V lost 6 bases, J lost 4 bases, and 12 bases lay in between. CDR1 is MNHNS, CDR2 SASEGT, per germline. The CDR3 is made up of 13 amino acids. This CDR3 is CASSDRTVTEAFF. The CDR3 bases are TGTGCCAGCAGCGACCGGACAGTCACTGAAGCTTTCTTT.

This clonotype was counted many times. The rearrangement joins TRBV10-3 to TRBJ2-2; maybe TRBD2 (6 bases). There are 16 residues in the CDR3. Trimming removed 3 bases from V and 0 bases from J, with 11 bases in between. CDR1 and CDR2 from the germline V gene are ENHRY and SYGVKD. The CDR3 region is CAISDSAGSNTGELFF. The CDR3 DNA sequence: TGTGCCATCAGTGATTCGGCGGGATCGAACACCGGGGAGCTGTTTTTT.

This clonotype was recorded at least ten times. The V gene is TRBV5-1, the J gene TRBJ2-3, with D tentatively TRBD1 (6 bases). CDR3 length equals 14 residues. CDR1 is SGHRS, CDR2 YFSETQ, per germline. The germline V and J ends were trimmed by 4 bases and 4 bases, with 13 bases remaining between them. The CDR3: CASSLYRDADTQYF. CDR3 coding DNA: TGCGCCAGCAGCCTATACAGGGATGCAGATACGCAGTATTTT.

This clonotype showed up just a few times. This sequence joins TRBV5-1 and TRBJ2-4; D is possibly TRBD2 (5 bases). Germline-derived CDR1 and CDR2 are SGHRS and YFSETQ. Deletions cut 1 base from V and 3 bases from J, with 14 bases between. The CDR3 runs to 16 residues. As DNA, the CDR3 is TGCGCCAGCAGCTTGTCACGATCTGGAGGCAAAAACATTCAGTACTTC. Protein sequence: CASSLSRSGGKNIQYF. Drawing the rest from reference TRBV5-1 and TRBJ2-4, the complete variable domain is KAGVTQTPRYLIKTRGQQVTLSCSPISGHRSVSWYQQTPGQGLQFLFEYFSETQRNKGNFPGRFSGRQFSNSRSEMNVSTLELGDSALYLCASSLSRSGGKNIQYFGAGTRLSVL.

At least ten counts were recorded for this clonotype. The V and J genes are TRBV2 and TRBJ2-3, with 7 bases fitting TRBD2. The ends lost 8 bases at V and 3 bases at J; junction bases unmatched: 2. This CDR3 has 12 residues. Per germline, CDR1 SNHLY and CDR2 FYNNEI. The DNA of the CDR3 is TGTGCCAGCCTCGGGGGGACAGATACGCAGTATTTT. Translated, it gives CASLGGTDTQYF.

This clonotype was observed many times. The rearrangement joins TRBV18 to TRBJ2-1; tentatively, D is TRBD2 (6 bases). The CDR3 loop spans 13 amino acids. Germline V gene sequence: CDR1 KGHSH, CDR2 LQKENI. The ends were cut back, 2 bases at V and 8 bases at J, with 10 bases in the middle. CDR3 coding DNA: TGTGCCAGCTCACCAAGGGGACTGGATGAGCAGTTCTTC. The encoded protein is CASSPRGLDEQFF.

About this clonotype: A junction boundary mismatches the germline segment, possibly from a read error. The chain has TRBV5-1 and TRBJ2-1, with 14 nucleotides matching TRBD2. The CDR3 has 15 residues. Looked up from germline, CDR1 is SGHRS and CDR2 is YFSETQ. CDR3 amino acids: CASGPGLAGVHEQFF. CDR3 nucleotide sequence: TGTGCCAGCGGGCCGGGACTAGCGGGAGTACATGAGCAGTTCTTC.

The gene calls are TRBV28 and TRBJ2-3, with 9 bases lining up with TRBD1. The germline CDR1 and CDR2 sequences are MDHEN and SYDVKM. The CDR3 covers 16 residues. V dropped 4 bases and J dropped 4; count of bases not matched to a gene: 9. CDR3 loop: CASSSGQGIGADTQYF. The DNA for the CDR3 is TGTGCCAGCAGTTCAGGACAGGGGATAGGGGCAGATACGCAGTATTTT. The variable domain in full, completed from reference TRBV28 and TRBJ2-3, reads DVKVTQSSRYLVKRTGEKVFLECVQDMDHENMFWYRQDPGLGLRLIYFSYDVKMKEKGDIPEGYSVSREKKERFSLILESASTNQTSMYLCASSSGQGIGADTQYFGPGTRLTVL.

Ten or more counts support this clonotype. The V gene is TRBV27, the J gene TRBJ1-5, with 9 bases matching TRBD1. CDR3 length equals 15 residues. In germline, CDR1 is MNHEY, CDR2 SMNVEV (reference sequence). J lost 6 bases, V lost 8 bases, and 11 bases had no gene match. CDR3 in DNA: TGTGCCAGCCGTCTCGGGACAGGGACTTCTCAGCCCCAGCATTTT. Its protein product is CASRLGTGTSQPQHF.

This clonotype was detected ten times or more. The CDR3 loop is CASSLPPGVTGNTIYF. The CDR3 DNA is TGTGCCAGCAGCTTACCACCGGGGGTTACTGGAAACACCATATATTTT. This sequence joins TRBV11-2 and TRBJ1-3; TRBD1 might be the D (5 bases). V lost 2 bases and J 2 bases, leaving 13 bases between the germline ends. Germline V lookup: CDR1 SGHAT, CDR2 FQNNGV. The CDR3 contains 16 residues.

This clonotype showed up just a few times. The V call is TRBV7-9, the J call TRBJ2-3; D ambiguous. V was shortened by 0 bases and J by 2 bases, with 9 bases between the two germline ends. The CDR3 consists of 15 residues. Germline V gene lookup returns CDR1 SEHNR and CDR2 FQNEAQ (reference sequence). The CDR3 spells CASSLAGRYTDTQYF. As DNA, the CDR3 is TGTGCCAGCAGCTTAGCGGGCAGATACACAGATACGCAGTATTTT.

Points on this clonotype: One end of the junction fails to match germline, which may point to a read error. V and J are TRBV27 and TRBJ2-1; D remains ambiguous. This CDR3 has 13 residues. Germline-derived CDR1 and CDR2 are MNHEY and SMNVEV (reference sequence). CDR3 sequence reads: CASSNSFINEEFF. CDR3 coding DNA: TGTGCCAGCAGTAATAGCTTCATCAATGAGGAGTTCTTC.

This clonotype was recorded many times. The rearrangement uses TRBV20-1 and TRBJ1-4; 9 bases match TRBD1. The V gene end was trimmed by 5 bases and the J gene end by 7 bases; junction bases not matched to a gene: 11. There are 15 residues in the CDR3. CDR1 is DFQATT and CDR2 is SNEGSKA in the germline V gene (reference sequence). The CDR3 sequence: CSAEDRGRWGEKLFF. DNA of the CDR3: TGCAGTGCTGAGGACAGGGGTCGGTGGGGTGAAAAACTGTTTTTT.

This clonotype was detected many times. The chain recombines TRBV19 with TRBJ1-2; D gene uncertain. CDR1 and CDR2 (germline): LNHDA, SQIVND (reference sequence). The CDR3 covers 14 residues. With 5 bases removed from V and 3 bases from J, the gap between germline ends came to 13 bases. CDR3 in DNA: TGTGCCAGTAGTCGGGGAGGGAGGGACTATGGCTACACCTTC. Its translation is CASSRGGRDYGYTF.

Comment on this clonotype: This likely reflects a read error, since a far larger clone is one base away. The rearrangement joins TRBV11-2 to TRBJ2-1; TRBD2 might be the D (5 bases). V was pared by 1 base and J by 10 bases, with 14 bases between. The CDR3 sequence is 14 residues long. Germline loops: CDR1 SGHAT, CDR2 FQNNGV. The chain's CDR3 is CASSLGPGSYEQFF. In nucleotides, the CDR3 is TGTGCCAGCAGCTTAGGTCCGGGGAGCTACGAGCAGTTCTTC.

This clonotype was seen ten or more times. The V gene is TRBV6-2 or TRBV6-3, the J gene TRBJ2-2; no clear D gene. Trimming left V 0 bases short and J 6 bases short, with 17 bases between. There are 17 residues in the CDR3. Germline V lookup: CDR1 MNHEY, CDR2 SVGEGT. The CDR3 nucleotides read TGTGCCAGCAGTTACTCTGGTCTCTCCATGGGTGCCGGGGAGCTGTTTTTT. Translation: CASSYSGLSMGAGELFF.

About this clonotype itself: A far larger clone is off by one base, so a read error is likely. The chain joins TRBV12-3 or TRBV12-4 to TRBJ2-1; D may match TRBD1 or TRBD2 (5 bases each). The CDR3 is 15 amino acids. The V and J ends lost 3 bases and 10 bases respectively, with 19 bases between them. CDR3 DNA: TGTGCCAGCAGTTTTGGGGCTAGCCGACACTACGAGCAGTTCTTC. Amino acids: CASSFGASRHYEQFF.

This clonotype was observed many times. The CDR3 reads CASSSQGRYSNQPQHF. The CDR3, as DNA: TGTGCCAGCAGCTCCCAAGGAAGGTATAGCAATCAGCCCCAGCATTTT. The V gene is TRBV7-2, the J gene TRBJ1-5; no firm D call. Trimming took 4 bases from V and 0 from J, leaving 13 bases between them. The CDR3 extends over 16 amino acids. CDR1 and CDR2 from the germline V gene are SGHTA and FQGNSA.

This clonotype was recorded many times. The V gene is TRBV27, the J gene TRBJ2-7; possibly TRBD1 or TRBD2 for D (5 bases each). The V end was cut by 8 bases, the J end by 7 bases, with 27 bases between. This CDR3 has 16 residues. From germline, CDR1 is MNHEY and CDR2 SMNVEV (reference sequence). DNA for the CDR3: TGTGCCAGCGCTCCTGGGGGAGCTTATGGGGATTCGGAGCAGTACTTC. Translating it yields CASAPGGAYGDSEQYF.

Many counts were recorded for this clonotype. J is TRBJ1-1 and V is TRBV7-9, with D possibly TRBD1 on 5 matching bases. CDR1 and CDR2 (germline): SEHNR, FQNEAQ (reference sequence). The V end was cut by 4 bases, the J end by 2 bases, with 17 bases between. CDR3 length: 16 amino acids. CDR3 loop: CASSSDVPGFNTEAFF. The CDR3 DNA sequence: TGTGCCAGCAGCTCGGACGTTCCAGGGTTCAACACTGAAGCTTTCTTT.

This clonotype was observed many times. The chain combines TRBV27 with TRBJ2-1; 9 bases agree with TRBD2. Per the germline V gene, CDR1 is MNHEY and CDR2 is SMNVEV (reference sequence). V dropped 1 base and J dropped 9; count of bases not matched to a gene: 10. CDR3 length: 16 residues. CDR3 protein: CASSLLGGRVPGEQFF. CDR3 nucleotide sequence: TGTGCCAGCAGTTTATTAGGCGGGAGGGTCCCCGGTGAGCAGTTCTTC.

The genes are TRBV4-2 and TRBJ2-1; TRBD2 matches 11 bases. The V segment lost 1 base and the J segment 7 bases; nucleotides outside the gene matches: 9. Germline lookup yields CDR1 LGHNA and CDR2 YNFKEQ. The CDR3 spans 17 residues. CDR3 region: CASSQVSVTSGSNEQFF. The DNA for the CDR3 is TGTGCCAGCAGCCAAGTGTCCGTAACTAGCGGGAGTAATGAGCAGTTCTTC.

This clonotype has at least ten counts. This chain's CDR3 is CASSSTSGQGKETQYF. Here the CDR3 DNA reads TGTGCCAGCAGCTCGACGTCGGGACAGGGGAAAGAGACCCAGTACTTC. The genes are TRBV7-3 and TRBJ2-5; 10 bases match TRBD1. Trimming took 4 bases from V and 3 from J; bases not matched to a gene: 8. The CDR3 contains 16 residues. Germline V CDR1 and CDR2: SGHTA, FQGTGA.

In this sample, this clonotype turned up a few times. The rearrangement links TRBV25-1 to TRBJ2-2; TRBD1 matches at 10 bases. The CDR3 covers 16 residues. Germline trimming cut 8 bases from V and 1 base from J; bases unmatched to any gene: 7. Germline CDR1 is MGHDK and CDR2 is SYGVNS. CDR3 amino acids: CASYAGTGVNTGELFF. The CDR3 DNA sequence: TGTGCCAGCTACGCCGGGACAGGGGTGAACACCGGGGAGCTGTTTTTT.

This clonotype was observed many times. V gene TRBV28 combines with J gene TRBJ2-5; a weak D match, TRBD2 (5 bases). The germline V and J ends were trimmed by 2 bases and 3 bases, with 10 bases remaining between them. CDR3 length equals 14 residues. The germline V gene encodes CDR1 MDHEN and CDR2 SYDVKM. CDR3 residues: CASSLGGDEETQYF. In DNA, the CDR3 is TGTGCCAGCAGTTTAGGAGGAGACGAAGAGACCCAGTACTTC.

At least ten counts were recorded for this clonotype. This CDR3 is CASSPRGGLAGNTIYF. In DNA form, the CDR3 reads TGTGCCAGCAGTCCTCGCGGCGGCCTGGCTGGAAACACCATATATTTT. The V gene is TRBV6-1, the J gene TRBJ1-3; D is unclear. V shed 5 bases and J shed 2 bases, with 16 bases lying between them. The CDR3 is 16 amino acids. Per the germline V gene, CDR1 is MNHNS and CDR2 is SASEGT.

This clonotype was recorded a few times. A much larger clone differs from this one at a single base, so this may be a read error. V usage is TRBV9 and J usage is TRBJ1-2, with a possible D match to TRBD1 (6 bases). Trimming took 0 bases from V and 8 from J, leaving 17 bases between them. CDR3 length: 15 residues. From germline, CDR1 is SGDLS and CDR2 YYNGEE. The CDR3 DNA reads as TGTGCCAGCAGCGTAGATCCAGGGGTGGTTCAGGGCTACACCTTC. Its translation is CASSVDPGVVQGYTF.